Listed below are T cell receptor beta chains from one sample, sequenced in a study of CD8+ T cells in alopecia areata. The table came from immunoSEQ multiplex PCR; TCRdb's copy has only in-frame clones and leaves some out. The table records 200,000 or so clones, about two fifths of them present only once. Sequenced material: CD4+ T cells sorted from blood, taken around week 31, from a patient treated with tofacitinib. Receptor source: a human donor with alopecia areata. CDR3s include the opening cysteine and the closing phenylalanine or tryptophan. The order of the fields is V gene, J gene, clone size, D gene, CDR3 protein, CDR3 DNA. A D gene is named only where the DNA matches it firmly. Where a row states a size, it is once, few, many or the class of an expanded clone; other rows omit it.

V: TRBV19
J: TRBJ1-5
size: -
D: -
CDR3: CASSLGGQTYQPQHF
DNA: TGTGCCAGTAGTTTGGGGGGGCAGACCTATCAGCCCCAGCATTTT

V: TRBV25-1
J: TRBJ2-3
size: few
D: -
CDR3: CASNPGSDTQYF
DNA: TGTGCCAGCAATCCAGGGTCAGATACGCAGTATTTT

V: TRBV14
J: TRBJ2-7
size: many
D: TRBD2
CDR3: CASSQGLAGFYEQYF
DNA: TGTGCCAGCAGCCAAGGACTAGCGGGGTTCTACGAGCAGTACTTC

V: TRBV28
J: TRBJ2-3
size: few
D: TRBD2
CDR3: CASSGRTSGTDTQYF
DNA: TGTGCCAGCAGTGGGAGGACTAGCGGCACAGATACGCAGTATTTT

V: TRBV29-1
J: TRBJ2-7
size: few
D: -
CDR3: CSVAGLSSYEQYF
DNA: TGCAGCGTCGCAGGACTGAGCTCCTACGAGCAGTACTTC

V: TRBV5-1
J: TRBJ1-1
size: many
D: -
CDR3: CASSFGKGTEAFF
DNA: TGCGCCAGCAGCTTTGGGAAGGGCACTGAAGCTTTCTTT

V: TRBV7-9
J: TRBJ1-2
size: once
D: -
CDR3: CASSPKGGYTF
DNA: TGTGCCAGCAGCCCCAAAGGAGGCTACACCTTC

V: TRBV29-1
J: TRBJ1-4
size: -
D: TRBD1
CDR3: CSVGQGKGEKLFF
DNA: TGCAGCGTTGGACAGGGGAAAGGTGAAAAACTGTTTTTT

V: TRBV27
J: TRBJ1-1
size: -
D: -
CDR3: CASSPTRLNTEAFF
DNA: TGTGCCAGCAGTCCGACACGGCTAAACACTGAAGCTTTCTTT

V: TRBV7-2
J: TRBJ2-7
size: -
D: -
CDR3: CASSFSSGQSSYEQYF
DNA: TGTGCCAGCAGCTTTTCCTCCGGACAGAGTTCCTACGAGCAGTACTTC

V: TRBV29-1
J: TRBJ1-4
size: -
D: TRBD1
CDR3: CSVNLLDRGEKLFF
DNA: TGCAGCGTTAACCTTTTGGACAGGGGGGAAAAACTGTTTTTT

V: TRBV20-1
J: TRBJ2-3
size: -
D: -
CDR3: CSARDPQVQYF
DNA: TGCAGTGCTAGAGATCCCCAGGTGCAGTATTTT

V: TRBV5-1
J: TRBJ1-1
size: -
D: TRBD1
CDR3: CASSWTSGTGGEAFF
DNA: TGCGCCAGCAGCTGGACCTCCGGGACAGGGGGTGAAGCTTTCTTT

V: TRBV6-5
J: TRBJ1-2
size: -
D: -
CDR3: CASTTDRYGYTF
DNA: TGTGCCAGCACTACCGACAGATATGGCTACACCTTC

V: TRBV7-9
J: TRBJ1-4
size: few
D: -
CDR3: CASTGGLGSREKLFF
DNA: TGTGCCAGCACTGGGGGGCTGGGCTCCCGCGAAAAACTGTTTTTT